This TCR beta chain was sequenced for a study of OX40 agonist ivuxolimab in advanced cancers. Study observations and caveats: Average numbers of expanded clones were greater in CD8+ T cells than in CD4+.

This clone was counted between two and nine times. Its specificity is unknown. Only in-frame clones appear in the TCRdb table, and some are missing; sequencing was by immunoSEQ multiplex PCR. The sample contains around 79,000 clones, 90% to 95% of which appear only once. V shed 4 bases and J 10 bases; nucleotides not matched to a gene: 6. CDR3 size: 13 residues. CDR1 is SGHAT and CDR2 is FQDESV in the germline V gene (reference sequence). The TCR originated in an adult with an advanced solid tumor such as melanoma, head and neck, liver or kidney cancer. The sequenced sample was CD4+ or CD8+ T cells sorted from blood, obtained in a trial of the OX40 agonist ivuxolimab. The rearrangement joins TRBV11-1 to TRBJ1-1; 10 bases align to TRBD1. In DNA form, the CDR3 reads TGTGCCAGCAGCTCGGGACAGGGGTCGAGAGCTTTCTTT. This gives the protein CASSSGQGSRAFF.